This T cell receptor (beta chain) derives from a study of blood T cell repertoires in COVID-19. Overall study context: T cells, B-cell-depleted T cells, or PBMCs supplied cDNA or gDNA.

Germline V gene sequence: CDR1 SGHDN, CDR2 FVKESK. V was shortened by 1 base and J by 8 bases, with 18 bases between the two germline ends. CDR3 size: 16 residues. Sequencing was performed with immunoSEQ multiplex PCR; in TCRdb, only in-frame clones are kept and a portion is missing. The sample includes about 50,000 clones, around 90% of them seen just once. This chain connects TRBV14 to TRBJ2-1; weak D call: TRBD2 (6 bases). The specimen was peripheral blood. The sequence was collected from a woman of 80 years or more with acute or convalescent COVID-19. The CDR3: CASSQGMGGVRDEQFF. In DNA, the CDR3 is TGTGCCAGCAGCCAAGGGATGGGGGGTGTGAGGGATGAGCAGTTCTTC.